This is a list of T cell receptor beta chains from one sample in a study of blood T cells in healthy people across ages. MiXCR, applied by TCRdb to the 5' RACE reads, yields one record per CDR3 protein. The profile shows 500,000 to 700,000 distinct CDR3 sequences, around 31% of them singletons. The sequenced material came from blood. These receptors originate from an elderly woman in good health. Both conserved end residues are part of each CDR3. The D gene is left open where the match is weak. Some rows have no size entry. The others give once, few or many, or a class for an expanded clone.

size	D	V	J	DNA	CDR3
few	.	TRBV30	TRBJ1-5	TGTGCCTGGGGCTTGGGCGCTAGCGTATTACAGCCCCAGCATTTT	CAWGLGASVLQPQHF
.	.	TRBV11-2	TRBJ1-6	TGTGCCAGCAGCTTAGACGGCTTCTATAATTCACCCCTCCACTTT	CASSLDGFYNSPLHF
many	.	TRBV6-5	TRBJ2-7	TGTGCCAGCAGTTACTCGGCTTCCGGGACACTTCCCTACGAGCAGTACTTC	CASSYSASGTLPYEQYF
many	.	TRBV20-1	TRBJ1-1	TGCAGTGCTCCGCAACAGGGAGGCACTGAAGCTTTCTTT	CSAPQQGGTEAFF
many	.	TRBV5-1	TRBJ2-7	TGCGCCAGCAGCTTGATGGGGGGCTCCGCAGGCGAGCAGTACTTC	CASSLMGGSAGEQYF
many	.	TRBV3-1	TRBJ2-3	TGTGCCAGCAGCCCAAGGATCCTGACCGGCGGAGATACGCAGTATTTT	CASSPRILTGGDTQYF
.	.	TRBV27	TRBJ2-7	TGTGCCAGCAGTACCCATGCGGAGATGGCCTACGAGCAGTACTTC	CASSTHAEMAYEQYF
many	.	TRBV28	TRBJ2-1	TGTGCCAGCAGTTTCCTTGACGGTGAGCAGTTCTTC	CASSFLDGEQFF
.	TRBD1	TRBV27	TRBJ1-5	TGTGCCAGCAGGGCAGGGGGTAGCAATCAGCCCCAGCATTTT	CASRAGGSNQPQHF
.	.	TRBV20-1	TRBJ2-3	TGCAGTGCTAGAGGGTGGAAAGGGAACCCAGATACGCAGTATTTT	CSARGWKGNPDTQYF
many	.	TRBV3-1	TRBJ2-3	TGTGCCAGCAGCCAAGATCTACAAGCGGTGGTCACAGATACGCAGTATTTT	CASSQDLQAVVTDTQYF
.	.	TRBV2	TRBJ1-2	TGTGCCAGCAGGGAAAACCCGAACTATGACTACACCTTC	CASRENPNYDYTF
.	.	TRBV12-3/TRBV12-4	TRBJ2-3	TGTGCCAGCAGTTTAGCAGGGGGGCGAAATTTT	CASSLAGGRNF
many	.	TRBV6-2/TRBV6-3	TRBJ1-2	TGTGCCAGCAACGACCCACCCTATGGCTACACCTTC	CASNDPPYGYTF
.	.	TRBV6-5	TRBJ1-1	TGTGCCAGCACCAACATGAACAGTGAAGCTTTCTTT	CASTNMNSEAFF
.	.	TRBV2	TRBJ1-6	TGTGCCAGCAGACTAGGCTCACCCCTCCACTTT	CASRLGSPLHF
many	TRBD1	TRBV12-3/TRBV12-4	TRBJ1-1	TGTGCCAGCAGGCCTCCGGGACAGGGTTTGACTGAAGCTTTCTTT	CASRPPGQGLTEAFF
once	.	TRBV30	TRBJ1-6	TGTGCCTGGAGGGAGTCCGGGGATTCGCCCCCCCACTTT	CAWRESGDSPPHF
.	.	TRBV7-6	TRBJ2-1	TGTGCCAGCAGCTTAGTTTCGACGGATTCCTACAATGAGCAGTTCTTC	CASSLVSTDSYNEQFF
.	.	TRBV27	TRBJ1-5	TGTGCCAGCAGCCCGGGGGCACTTCCCCAGCATTTT	CASSPGALPQHF
many	.	TRBV2	TRBJ2-7	TGTGCCAGCAGCCGGACATCCTCTACCTACGAGCAGTACTTC	CASSRTSSTYEQYF
few	TRBD1	TRBV28	TRBJ1-1	TGTGCCAGCAGCCCCATGACAGGGTCGAACACTGAAGCTTTCTTT	CASSPMTGSNTEAFF
many	TRBD1	TRBV20-1	TRBJ2-5	TGCAGTGCGCCAACAGGGGGAGGCGTGGTGGAGACCCAGTACTTC	CSAPTGGGVVETQYF
.	TRBD1	TRBV5-1	TRBJ1-5	TGCGCCAGCAGCTTTGGACAGGGGGCAAATCAGCCCCAGCATTTT	CASSFGQGANQPQHF
.	.	TRBV6-1	TRBJ1-6	TGTGCCAGCACGCCAGGGAAGTCTGGATCACCCCTCCACTTT	CASTPGKSGSPLHF
.	TRBD2	TRBV6-1	TRBJ2-2	TGTGCCAGCAGGCCTAGCGGGGTGAACACCGGGGAACTGTTTTTT	CASRPSGVNTGELFF
.	TRBD2	TRBV12-3/TRBV12-4	TRBJ2-3	TGTGCCAGCTCCGGGACTAGCGGGAGGGCAGCTACGCAGTATTTT	CASSGTSGRAATQYF
many	.	TRBV11-2	TRBJ2-7	TGTGCCAGCAGCTTAGGGGTGGGGAACTCCTACGAGCAGTACTTC	CASSLGVGNSYEQYF
.	TRBD1	TRBV20-1	TRBJ2-1	TGCAGTGCTAGAGAGGGACAGCGGTACAATGAGCAGTTCTTC	CSAREGQRYNEQFF
.	.	TRBV19	TRBJ2-5	TGTGCCAGTAGTATATCGGGGAGCGAGACCCAGTACTTC	CASSISGSETQYF
.	.	TRBV7-2	TRBJ2-7	TGTGCCAGCAGCTTAGTTACAGGGGGGGCCGAGCAGTACTTC	CASSLVTGGAEQYF
few	TRBD1	TRBV9	TRBJ1-2	TGTGCCAGCAGCGCGAGAGGGGCGACAGGGGGCAGAGAGGGCTACACCTTC	CASSARGATGGREGYTF
many	.	TRBV7-6	TRBJ2-7	TGTGCCAGCAGCTTATCCGAGATAGCTTTTTCTCGCGAGCAGTACTTC	CASSLSEIAFSREQYF
many	TRBD1	TRBV20-1	TRBJ2-3	TGCAGTGCTAGAGAGGGGACAGGCACAGATACGCAGTATTTT	CSAREGTGTDTQYF
few	.	TRBV2	TRBJ1-4	TGTGCCAGCTCGCGGGGACAATATAATGAAAAACTGTTTTTT	CASSRGQYNEKLFF
many	TRBD2	TRBV20-1	TRBJ2-3	TGCAGTGCTAGACCGGGACTAGCGGGCACAGATACGCAGTATTTT	CSARPGLAGTDTQYF
many	.	TRBV7-9	TRBJ1-5	TGTGCCAGCAGCTCCGCAGGACAGAATAGCAATCAGCCCCAGCATTTT	CASSSAGQNSNQPQHF
.	TRBD2	TRBV7-2	TRBJ2-1	TGTGCCAGCAGTTTTTATAGCGGGGGGTCCTACGAGCAGTTCTTC	CASSFYSGGSYEQFF
many	TRBD1	TRBV28	TRBJ2-3	TGTGCCAGCAGCCCGGGACAGGGGACTCATACGCAGTATTTT	CASSPGQGTHTQYF
few	TRBD2	TRBV5-1	TRBJ2-3	TGCGCCAGCAGCCCTATGGGGCGGGGGGCTAACGGAGATACGCAGTATTTT	CASSPMGRGANGDTQYF
many	.	TRBV5-1	TRBJ2-7	TGCGCCAGCAGCTTCGATAGGGGTGCCTACGAGCAGTACTTC	CASSFDRGAYEQYF
many	TRBD1	TRBV11-1	TRBJ1-2	TGTGCCAGCAGCTTAGCGAGAGGGGGCGGCTACACCTTC	CASSLARGGGYTF
many	TRBD1	TRBV6-2/TRBV6-3	TRBJ1-4	TGTGCCAGCCGGCCTTCTCCCTCAGGGGGACTGTTTTTT	CASRPSPSGGLFF
few	.	TRBV20-1	TRBJ1-4	TGCAGTGCTGAGAAACTGACAGGTGGAGGTTACGGGGCTAATGAAAAACTGTTTTTT	CSAEKLTGGGYGANEKLFF
.	.	TRBV10-3	TRBJ1-1	TGTGCCATCAGTGAGCCGTCGAACACTGAAGCTTTCTTT	CAISEPSNTEAFF
.	.	TRBV7-2	TRBJ2-2	TGTGCCAGCAGCAAAGCAGGGGTCACCGGGGAGCTGTTTTTT	CASSKAGVTGELFF
.	.	TRBV3-1	TRBJ1-2	TGTGCCAGCAGCCAAGGGGGAGCTAACTATGGCTACACCTTC	CASSQGGANYGYTF
many	TRBD1	TRBV5-4	TRBJ2-1	TGTGCCAGCAGCTCGGCCGGGACAGGGCACTACAATGAGCAGTTCTTC	CASSSAGTGHYNEQFF
.	TRBD1	TRBV25-1	TRBJ1-5	TGTGCCAGCAGTTTCGGAGGGGGCGACCAGCCCCAGCATTTT	CASSFGGGDQPQHF
once	TRBD1	TRBV6-6	TRBJ2-1	TGTGCCAGCAGTCGAAGGACAGGTCGCAATGAGCAGTTCTTC	CASSRRTGRNEQFF
many	TRBD1	TRBV6-6	TRBJ1-1	TGTGCCAGCAGTTCATCACAGGGGGCTTTAGAAACTGAAGCTTTCTTT	CASSSSQGALETEAFF
.	.	TRBV5-1	TRBJ1-3	TGCGCCAGCAGCCCAACCATAGTAGGGGAGGATGGAAGCACCATATATTTT	CASSPTIVGEDGSTIYF
many	.	TRBV12-3/TRBV12-4	TRBJ2-7	TGTGCCAGCAGGTACCAGGGGTCATCCTACGAGCAGTACTTC	CASRYQGSSYEQYF
.	.	TRBV20-1	TRBJ1-6	TGCAGTGCTGGGTTGGGAGTGAATTCACCCCTCCACTTT	CSAGLGVNSPLHF